The present entry profiles one TCR beta chain with its context. In the authors' methods: By means of reference gene primer amplification, nucleated cell counts were estimated. Using immunoSEQ multiplex PCR, the repertoire was profiled, and TCRdb retains in-frame clones only, with some absent. That table is the source of V, J and clone size, and D and trimming were worked out from the DNA. The table has roughly 120,000 clones, roughly 80% seen once. The V gene lost 6 bases and the J gene lost 5 bases, with 8 bases spanning the gap. Germline V gene sequence: CDR1 SNHLY, CDR2 FYNNEI. The CDR3 loop spans 12 amino acids. The data are from a study of blood T cell repertoires in COVID-19. Background on the study: Samples came from the United States, Italy and Spain, spanning acute and convalescent COVID-19. From T cells, B-cell-depleted T cells, or PBMCs came the material, which was cDNA or gDNA.

The receptor was isolated from a man between 45 and 60 years old with acute or convalescent COVID-19. The V and J genes are TRBV2 and TRBJ1-5; unclear D gene. Sequencing used peripheral blood. The CDR3 loop is CASSKNYQPQHF. The CDR3 DNA reads as TGTGCCAGCAGCAAAAATTATCAGCCCCAGCATTTT.